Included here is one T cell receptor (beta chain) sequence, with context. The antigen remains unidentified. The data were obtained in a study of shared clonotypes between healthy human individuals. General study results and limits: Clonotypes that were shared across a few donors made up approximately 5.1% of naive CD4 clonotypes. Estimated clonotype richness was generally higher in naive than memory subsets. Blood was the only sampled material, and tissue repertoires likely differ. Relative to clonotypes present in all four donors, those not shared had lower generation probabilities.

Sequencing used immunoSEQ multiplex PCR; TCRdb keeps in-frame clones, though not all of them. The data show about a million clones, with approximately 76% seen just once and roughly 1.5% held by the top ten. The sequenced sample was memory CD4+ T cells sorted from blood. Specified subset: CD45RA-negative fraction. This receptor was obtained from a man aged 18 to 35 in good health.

The CDR3 nucleotides read TGCGCCAGCAGCTTAGGGGGCGATCAGACCCAGTACTTC. Protein: CASSLGGDQTQYF. This chain uses TRBV5-1 with TRBJ2-5; 7 nucleotides line up with TRBD1. The V and J ends lost 2 bases and 6 bases, in that order; junction bases with no gene match: 4. The length of the CDR3 is 13 residues. CDR1 SGHRS and CDR2 YFSETQ come from the germline V gene. Using reference TRBV5-1 and TRBJ2-5 for the parts outside the CDR3, the full variable domain is KAGVTQTPRYLIKTRGQQVTLSCSPISGHRSVSWYQQTPGQGLQFLFEYFSETQRNKGNFPGRFSGRQFSNSRSEMNVSTLELGDSALYLCASSLGGDQTQYFGPGTRLLVL.